This T cell receptor beta chain emerged from a study of OX40 agonist ivuxolimab in advanced cancers. General notes on the study: Ivuxolimab was a fully human IgG2 agonistic monoclonal antibody targeting the costimulatory receptor OX40 (CD134). Intravenous ivuxolimab was administered to patients every 2 weeks at six dose levels: 0.01, 0.1, 0.3, 1.5, 3 and 10 mg/kg. Of the roughly 53 patients in dose escalation, around 19 had hepatocellular carcinoma, around 15 had melanoma, 9 had renal cell carcinoma and 9 had head and neck cancer. The dose-escalation cohort was about 86% male with a mean age of about 60 years, ranging from 23 to 79. Prior anti-PD-1, anti-PD-L1 or anti-CTLA-4 therapy was permitted, and approximately 40% of dose-escalation patients had received checkpoint inhibitors. Partial responses were achieved by three dose-escalation patients, of whom one had hepatocellular carcinoma and two had cutaneous melanoma. The point of sequencing TCRbeta in the periphery was to test whether ivuxolimab changed TCR sequence diversity and drove clonal T-cell expansion. The monotherapy dose-escalation portion (N of about 50 patients) of the phase I ivuxolimab trial is reported in the paper. Broader findings and caveats from the paper: At doses of 0.1 to 3.0 mg/kg, clonal expansion of both CD4+ and CD8+ T cells in blood was seen between baseline and week 6. The antigen specificity of the peripheral T cells that underwent clonal expansion was not determined. After ivuxolimab, more expanded clones were found on average in CD8+ T cells than in CD4+ T cells. Low levels of normalized T-cell clonal expansion were also seen in some patients who did not respond. In the 0.1-3.0 mg/kg groups, partial responders had among the lowest normalized peripheral clonal expansion, particularly in CD8+ T cells.

Patients with a history of autoimmune disease or receiving systemic immunosuppression were excluded from the trial. Peripheral blood for TCR sequencing was collected from all dose cohorts at baseline, on cycle 4 day 1, and on cycle 7 day 1. The samples were taken from a phase I, first-in-human, multicenter, open-label dose-escalation trial of ivuxolimab. Adults with locally advanced or metastatic melanoma, renal cell, hepatocellular, or head and neck squamous cell carcinoma were enrolled in the trial. Before TCR sequencing, CD4+ T cells and CD8+ T cells were sorted from peripheral blood as separate populations. Trimming at the junction amounts to 5 bases on V and 9 bases on J, and the germline ends lie 15 bases apart. CDR1 and CDR2 were assigned from the germline V gene as SGHRS and YFSETQ. CDR3 length: 14 amino acids, cysteine to phenylalanine. The DNA shown is the 42-base CDR3, in frame from base 1.

For this clone: Its target antigen remains unknown. The sample holds no much larger clone one base away, and base qualities are not on file.

To sequence the TCRbeta CDR3 region, genomic DNA was isolated from the sorted cells. The immunoSEQ Assay was used to sequence the TCRbeta CDR3 regions. TCRdb carries this immuneACCESS record with in-frame sequences only. Its versions omit some clonotypes, under half of them owing to an unresolved V gene in the studies checked, with the rest unexplained. The sample records tens of thousands of clones, 82% of which are singletons. The ten largest clonotypes hold 2.5% to 3% of the sample. The rearrangement joined TRBV5-1 to TRBJ1-6; the D gene remains uncertain. This sequence was found in an adult with an advanced solid tumor such as melanoma, head and neck, liver or kidney cancer. This material consisted of CD4+ or CD8+ T cells sorted from blood, taken in a trial of the OX40 agonist ivuxolimab. Read as DNA, the sequence is TGCGCCAGCAGGCCCGGGATTCGGGGTTCACCCCTCCACTTT. It translates as CASRPGIRGSPLHF.